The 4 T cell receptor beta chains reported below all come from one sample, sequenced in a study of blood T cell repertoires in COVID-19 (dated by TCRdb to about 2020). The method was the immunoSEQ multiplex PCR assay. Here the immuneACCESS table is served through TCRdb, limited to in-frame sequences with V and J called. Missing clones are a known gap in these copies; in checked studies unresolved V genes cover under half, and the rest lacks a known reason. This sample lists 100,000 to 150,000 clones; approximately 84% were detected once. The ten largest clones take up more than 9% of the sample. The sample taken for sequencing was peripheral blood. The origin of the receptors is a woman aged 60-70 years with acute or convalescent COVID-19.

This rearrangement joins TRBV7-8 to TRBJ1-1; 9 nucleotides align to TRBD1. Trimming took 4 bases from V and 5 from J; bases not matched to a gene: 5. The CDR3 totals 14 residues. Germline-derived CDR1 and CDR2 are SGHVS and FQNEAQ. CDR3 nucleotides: TGTGCCAGCAGCTCACAGGGGGCGAGGACTGAAGCTTTCTTT. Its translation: CASSSQGARTEAFF. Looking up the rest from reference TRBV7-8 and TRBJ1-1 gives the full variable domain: GAGVSQSPRYKVAKRGQDVALRCDPISGHVSLFWYQQALGQGPEFLTYFQNEAQLDKSGLPSDRFFAERPEGSVSTLKIQRTQQEDSAVYLCASSSQGARTEAFFGQGTRLTVV.

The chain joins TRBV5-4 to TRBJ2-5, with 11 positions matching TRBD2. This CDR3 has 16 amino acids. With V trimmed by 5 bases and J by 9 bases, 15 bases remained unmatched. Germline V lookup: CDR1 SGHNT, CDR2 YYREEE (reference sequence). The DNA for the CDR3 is TGTGCCAGCAGATTAGCGGGGGGGCCTCAAATAGGTTCCCAGTACTTC. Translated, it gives CASRLAGGPQIGSQYF.

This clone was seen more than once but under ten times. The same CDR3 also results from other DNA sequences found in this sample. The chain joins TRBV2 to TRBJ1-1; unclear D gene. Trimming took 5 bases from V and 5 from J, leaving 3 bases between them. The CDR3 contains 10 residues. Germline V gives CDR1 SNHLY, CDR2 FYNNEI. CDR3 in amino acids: CASSRTEAFF. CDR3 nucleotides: TGTGCCAGCAGTCGGACTGAAGCTTTCTTT.

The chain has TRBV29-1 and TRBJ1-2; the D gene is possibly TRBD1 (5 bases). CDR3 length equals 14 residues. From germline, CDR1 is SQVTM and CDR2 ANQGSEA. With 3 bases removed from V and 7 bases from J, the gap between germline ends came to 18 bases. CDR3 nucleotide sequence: TGCAGCGTTGACGGGCCCGGGGGTCAAGGTGGCTACACCTTC. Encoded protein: CSVDGPGGQGGYTF.